These T cell receptor beta chains were read from a single sample in a study of blood T cell repertoires in COVID-19. The table came from immunoSEQ multiplex PCR; TCRdb's copy has only in-frame clones and leaves some out. The table includes about 220,000 clones, 75% to 90% detected once. The sequencing input was peripheral blood. These receptors all stem from a woman in her 70s with COVID-19, enrolled during active disease. CDR3s include the opening cysteine and the closing phenylalanine or tryptophan. A D gene is named only where the DNA matches it firmly. Size is omitted from some rows. Given values are once, few, many or a class for expanded clones.

v_call	clone_size	j_call	d_call	cdr3_nt	cdr3_aa
TRBV18	-	TRBJ1-5	TRBD1	TGTGCCAGCTCACAAGGACAGGGGAACAATCAGCCCCAGCATTTT	CASSQGQGNNQPQHF
TRBV4-1	-	TRBJ1-1	-	TGCGCCAGCAGCCAAGCGGACACCTCGAACACTGAAGCTTTCTTT	CASSQADTSNTEAFF
TRBV7-2	-	TRBJ2-1	-	TGTGCCAGCAGCCCTCCGGGGTCTAGACTCTACAATGAGCAGTTCTTC	CASSPPGSRLYNEQFF
TRBV3-1/TRBV3-2	few	TRBJ2-1	-	TGTGCCAGCAGCCATTCGAATGAGCAGTTCTTC	CASSHSNEQFF
TRBV5-8	few	TRBJ2-4	TRBD2	TGTGCCAGCAGCCCCGATTTAGCGGGAACCAAAAACATTCAGTACTTC	CASSPDLAGTKNIQYF
TRBV7-3	few	TRBJ1-6	-	TGTGCCAGCAGCTTACTTTCACCCCTCCACTTT	CASSLLSPLHF
TRBV2	-	TRBJ2-7	TRBD2	TGTGCCAGCAGCGTAGCGGGAGCGAAGTCCTACGAGCAGTACTTC	CASSVAGAKSYEQYF
TRBV7-3	-	TRBJ2-3	-	TGTGCCAGCAGCTTTGGCCGCACAGATACGCAGTATTTT	CASSFGRTDTQYF
TRBV28	-	TRBJ1-1	-	TGTGCCAGCAGTCAAGGGGAGCTTGGAGGGACTGAAGCTTTCTTT	CASSQGELGGTEAFF
TRBV19	few	TRBJ2-1	-	TGTGCCAGTAGTATTGGGCAGGGGATTGTGTATGAGCAGTTCTTC	CASSIGQGIVYEQFF
TRBV5-6	-	TRBJ1-1	TRBD1	TGTGCCAGCAGGTGGGACAGGGGGGCTTCTACTGAAGCTTTCTTT	CASRWDRGASTEAFF
TRBV6-2/TRBV6-3	-	TRBJ1-4	TRBD1	TGTGCCAGCAGTTCGACCGGGACAGTTAATGAAAAACTGTTTTTT	CASSSTGTVNEKLFF
TRBV27	-	TRBJ2-7	TRBD2	TGTGCCAGCGCGTTCTCTCAGCTAGCGGGAGTACCCTACGAGCAGTACTTC	CASAFSQLAGVPYEQYF
TRBV6-2/TRBV6-3	once	TRBJ2-7	TRBD1	TGTGCCAGCAGCCCCCCCGGGACAGGGGGATACGAGCAGTACTTC	CASSPPGTGGYEQYF
TRBV11-2	-	TRBJ1-2	-	TGTGCCAGCAGCTTAGCCAGGGAGGGTTGGAATGGCTACACCTTC	CASSLAREGWNGYTF
TRBV3-1/TRBV3-2	-	TRBJ1-6	TRBD1	TGTGCCAGCACTCGGGGAACGGGACAGGGGAATTCACCCCTCCACTTT	CASTRGTGQGNSPLHF
TRBV28	-	TRBJ1-3	-	TGTGCCAGCAGGCCAAGGGAGGTGCCGCGCTCTGGAAACACCATATATTTT	CASRPREVPRSGNTIYF
TRBV9	-	TRBJ2-7	-	TGTGCCAGCAGCGTAGCTCCCCTAACCGAGCAGTACTTC	CASSVAPLTEQYF
TRBV28	-	TRBJ1-1	TRBD1	TGTGCCAGCAGTTTGTTATACTCCAGGGGGGACACTGAAGCTTTCTTT	CASSLLYSRGDTEAFF